These T cell receptor beta chains were read from a single sample in a study of blood T cell repertoires in COVID-19. Measured with immunoSEQ multiplex PCR; TCRdb has only the in-frame clones, and not every one. The sample includes roughly 220,000 clones, about 88% seen only once; the top ten take about a tenth. Sequencing used peripheral blood. These receptors were obtained from a woman aged 45-65 years with COVID-19, enrolled during active disease. The CDR3 runs from the conserved cysteine through the conserved F or W. Fields, in order: V gene, clone size, D gene, J gene, CDR3 DNA, CDR3 protein. D genes are given only for firm matches. Clone size, where shown, is once, few, many, or a class for clones that have expanded.

V gene: TRBV2
clone size: -
D gene: TRBD1
J gene: TRBJ2-2
CDR3 DNA: TGTGCCAGCAGTGAAAGGGACAGGGAAGCCGGGGAGCTGTTTTTT
CDR3 protein: CASSERDREAGELFF

V gene: TRBV11-2
clone size: -
D gene: TRBD1
J gene: TRBJ1-3
CDR3 DNA: TGTGCCAGCAGCTTGGCAGGGGGCTCTGGAAACACCATATATTTT
CDR3 protein: CASSLAGGSGNTIYF

V gene: TRBV29-1
clone size: few
D gene: TRBD1
J gene: TRBJ1-4
CDR3 DNA: TGCAGCGTCCTACAGGGGGCGACTAATGAAAAACTGTTTTTT
CDR3 protein: CSVLQGATNEKLFF

V gene: TRBV29-1
clone size: few
D gene: -
J gene: TRBJ1-1
CDR3 DNA: TGCAGCGTTGAGAAGGGGAAGGGGAACACTGAAGCTTTCTTT
CDR3 protein: CSVEKGKGNTEAFF

V gene: TRBV12-3/TRBV12-4
clone size: -
D gene: -
J gene: TRBJ1-5
CDR3 DNA: TGTGCCAGCAGTCTCAGGGCCAATCAGCCCCAGCATTTT
CDR3 protein: CASSLRANQPQHF

V gene: TRBV28
clone size: -
D gene: -
J gene: TRBJ1-5
CDR3 DNA: TGTGCCAGCAGCCACTCGGGGAGCGGGGTTAATCAGCCCCAGCATTTT
CDR3 protein: CASSHSGSGVNQPQHF

V gene: TRBV3-1/TRBV3-2
clone size: -
D gene: -
J gene: TRBJ1-5
CDR3 DNA: TGTGCCAGCAGCCCCCATCAGACAGCACTAAGCAATCAGCCCCAGCATTTT
CDR3 protein: CASSPHQTALSNQPQHF

V gene: TRBV11-2
clone size: once
D gene: -
J gene: TRBJ1-3
CDR3 DNA: TGTGCCAGCAGCTTAGGAGGAGCCTCTGGAAACACCATATATTTT
CDR3 protein: CASSLGGASGNTIYF

V gene: TRBV27
clone size: -
D gene: TRBD1
J gene: TRBJ1-1
CDR3 DNA: TGTGCCAGCAGTGGGACAGGGGACACTGAAGCTTTCTTT
CDR3 protein: CASSGTGDTEAFF

V gene: TRBV10-1
clone size: -
D gene: -
J gene: TRBJ2-1
CDR3 DNA: TGCGCCAGCAGTGACCAGGGCAATGAGCAGTTCTTC
CDR3 protein: CASSDQGNEQFF

V gene: TRBV24-1
clone size: -
D gene: -
J gene: TRBJ2-7
CDR3 DNA: TGTGCCACCAGTGACTCCGGACGGTCAGGCGGGGAGCAGTACTTC
CDR3 protein: CATSDSGRSGGEQYF

V gene: TRBV12-3/TRBV12-4
clone size: -
D gene: TRBD1
J gene: TRBJ2-7
CDR3 DNA: TGTGCCAGTGGGACAGGAGGGGCATCGCAGTACTTC
CDR3 protein: CASGTGGASQYF

V gene: TRBV27
clone size: -
D gene: -
J gene: TRBJ1-5
CDR3 DNA: TGTGCCAGCAGTTTAGCCCGGGTAAATCAGCCCCAGCATTTT
CDR3 protein: CASSLARVNQPQHF

V gene: TRBV19
clone size: -
D gene: -
J gene: TRBJ1-1
CDR3 DNA: TGTGCCAGTAGTGTTGGACAGTACATGAATGAAGCTTTCTTT
CDR3 protein: CASSVGQYMNEAFF

V gene: TRBV2
clone size: once
D gene: TRBD1
J gene: TRBJ1-5
CDR3 DNA: TGTGCCAGCAGGGCCGATGACAGGGGAAATCAGCCCCAGCATTTT
CDR3 protein: CASRADDRGNQPQHF

V gene: TRBV10-2
clone size: once
D gene: TRBD2
J gene: TRBJ2-2
CDR3 DNA: TGCGCCAGCGCGAGAACTAGCGGGGGAAACACCGGGGAGCTGTTTTTT
CDR3 protein: CASARTSGGNTGELFF

V gene: TRBV7-2
clone size: -
D gene: TRBD2
J gene: TRBJ2-5
CDR3 DNA: TGTGCCAGCAGCTATACCATCGGGGGGTCGGAGACCCAGTACTTC
CDR3 protein: CASSYTIGGSETQYF

V gene: TRBV5-6
clone size: -
D gene: TRBD1
J gene: TRBJ1-2
CDR3 DNA: TGTGCCAGCAGCTTCCAGGGGGCAGGGGGCTACACCTTC
CDR3 protein: CASSFQGAGGYTF

V gene: TRBV19
clone size: -
D gene: -
J gene: TRBJ1-5
CDR3 DNA: TGTGCCAGTAGAGGGGTCGGCTCGAATAGCAATCAGCCCCAGCATTTT
CDR3 protein: CASRGVGSNSNQPQHF

V gene: TRBV11-2
clone size: -
D gene: -
J gene: TRBJ1-1
CDR3 DNA: TGTGCCAGCAGCAGACTTCAACAGGCACGCACTGAAGCTTTCTTT
CDR3 protein: CASSRLQQARTEAFF

V gene: TRBV5-1
clone size: -
D gene: -
J gene: TRBJ1-2
CDR3 DNA: TGCGCCAGCAGCCGGGACTCAGGGAGGGTGGACTACACCTTC
CDR3 protein: CASSRDSGRVDYTF

V gene: TRBV6-1
clone size: -
D gene: -
J gene: TRBJ2-5
CDR3 DNA: TGTGCCAGCAGTGAAGTTCAGGGGTCATTAGAGACCCAGTACTTC
CDR3 protein: CASSEVQGSLETQYF

V gene: TRBV10-2
clone size: -
D gene: TRBD1
J gene: TRBJ1-1
CDR3 DNA: TGCGCCAGCAGTGAAGTCAGGGGGCCTGAAGCTTTCTTT
CDR3 protein: CASSEVRGPEAFF

V gene: TRBV6-1
clone size: -
D gene: -
J gene: TRBJ1-2
CDR3 DNA: TGTGCCAGCAGTGAAGTTAGCAGGGTATCGAGCTACACCTTC
CDR3 protein: CASSEVSRVSSYTF

V gene: TRBV28
clone size: once
D gene: -
J gene: TRBJ1-3
CDR3 DNA: TGTGCCAGCACCCTAGGGGGGGCTAAGCCCCTTTCTGGAAACACCATATATTTT
CDR3 protein: CASTLGGAKPLSGNTIYF

V gene: TRBV5-6
clone size: -
D gene: TRBD1
J gene: TRBJ2-3
CDR3 DNA: TGTGCCAGCAGCTTTACAGGGGCAGATACGCAGTATTTT
CDR3 protein: CASSFTGADTQYF

V gene: TRBV7-9
clone size: -
D gene: -
J gene: TRBJ2-7
CDR3 DNA: TGTGCCAGCAGCCACGACAACTACGAGCAGTACTTC
CDR3 protein: CASSHDNYEQYF

V gene: TRBV2
clone size: -
D gene: TRBD2
J gene: TRBJ2-3
CDR3 DNA: TGTGCCACAGCAGTGTCAAGGGGAGGGACAGATACGCAGTATTTT
CDR3 protein: CATAVSRGGTDTQYF

V gene: TRBV7-8
clone size: -
D gene: -
J gene: TRBJ1-2
CDR3 DNA: TGTGCCAGCAGCTCTAATCCGGCGGTCTTCTATGGCTACACCTTC
CDR3 protein: CASSSNPAVFYGYTF

V gene: TRBV6-5
clone size: once
D gene: -
J gene: TRBJ1-6
CDR3 DNA: TGTGCCAGCAGTTACGGCCGCAGCTCCTATAATTCACCCCTCCACTTT
CDR3 protein: CASSYGRSSYNSPLHF

V gene: TRBV5-8
clone size: -
D gene: -
J gene: TRBJ2-1
CDR3 DNA: TGTGCCAGCAGCTTGTCTGGGGGCCGGTACAATGAGCAGTTCTTC
CDR3 protein: CASSLSGGRYNEQFF

V gene: TRBV19
clone size: few
D gene: TRBD1
J gene: TRBJ1-2
CDR3 DNA: TGTGCCAGTAGTATAGTTGGGACAGAGAACTATGGCTACACCTTC
CDR3 protein: CASSIVGTENYGYTF

V gene: TRBV14
clone size: -
D gene: TRBD2
J gene: TRBJ2-5
CDR3 DNA: TGTGCCAGCAGCCGAAAGGGCCTGACTAGCGGGGGAGAGACCCAGTACTTC
CDR3 protein: CASSRKGLTSGGETQYF

V gene: TRBV4-3
clone size: -
D gene: -
J gene: TRBJ2-1
CDR3 DNA: TGCGCCAGCCGGAAGCGAGAGGGCGCGAGCGACAATGAGCAGTTCTTC
CDR3 protein: CASRKREGASDNEQFF

V gene: TRBV6-6
clone size: -
D gene: TRBD1
J gene: TRBJ1-2
CDR3 DNA: TGTGCCAGCAGTTACTCCCCAGACAGGGCTGGCTACACCTTC
CDR3 protein: CASSYSPDRAGYTF

V gene: TRBV9
clone size: -
D gene: -
J gene: TRBJ1-1
CDR3 DNA: TGTGCCAGCAGCGATGGAGGGAACACTGAAGCTTTCTTT
CDR3 protein: CASSDGGNTEAFF

V gene: TRBV18
clone size: -
D gene: TRBD1
J gene: TRBJ2-1
CDR3 DNA: TGTGCCAGCTCACCTCCCGGGACAGGGGGCTATAATGAGCAGTTCTTC
CDR3 protein: CASSPPGTGGYNEQFF

V gene: TRBV12-5
clone size: -
D gene: -
J gene: TRBJ1-3
CDR3 DNA: TGTGCTAGTGGTTTGGTTTTGGACAGCTCTGGAAACACCATATATTTT
CDR3 protein: CASGLVLDSSGNTIYF

V gene: TRBV24-1
clone size: -
D gene: -
J gene: TRBJ1-5
CDR3 DNA: TGTGCCACCAGAGAAGGGGTCGGCCAGCCCCAGCATTTT
CDR3 protein: CATREGVGQPQHF

V gene: TRBV15
clone size: -
D gene: -
J gene: TRBJ2-3
CDR3 DNA: TGTGCCACCAGCAGCGCCCCTCCTGGAGGGTCTAGAGTGGATACGCAGTATTTT
CDR3 protein: CATSSAPPGGSRVDTQYF

V gene: TRBV7-2
clone size: -
D gene: -
J gene: TRBJ2-3
CDR3 DNA: TGTGCCAGCAGCTTAGCGGCGGGGCCCACAGATACGCAGTATTTT
CDR3 protein: CASSLAAGPTDTQYF

V gene: TRBV6-2/TRBV6-3
clone size: once
D gene: TRBD1
J gene: TRBJ1-2
CDR3 DNA: TGTGCCAGCAGTTACTTATCTTCTGGGGACAGTTACTATGGCTACACCTTC
CDR3 protein: CASSYLSSGDSYYGYTF

V gene: TRBV5-1
clone size: -
D gene: -
J gene: TRBJ1-1
CDR3 DNA: TGCGCCAGCAGCTCCGGACTAGGACCGAACACTGAAGCTTTCTTT
CDR3 protein: CASSSGLGPNTEAFF

V gene: TRBV19
clone size: -
D gene: TRBD1
J gene: TRBJ2-4
CDR3 DNA: TGTGCCAGTAGTATCCGGGACAGGGCTGGCATTCAGTACTTC
CDR3 protein: CASSIRDRAGIQYF

V gene: TRBV6-4
clone size: -
D gene: TRBD1
J gene: TRBJ2-6
CDR3 DNA: TGTGCCAGCAGCCCAGGGACAGGGGGTGCTGGGGCCAACGTCCTGACTTTC
CDR3 protein: CASSPGTGGAGANVLTF